The next 10 T cell receptor beta chains were all read from a single sample in a study of cytomegalovirus exposure and HLA in healthy donors. 13 Jbeta primers and 60 Vbeta primers were used for the PCR. Assay: immunoSEQ multiplex PCR; the TCRdb copy retains only in-frame clones and omits some. The repertoire holds around 180,000 clones, with 80% to 85% as singletons. The sequenced sample was PBMCs. The receptors were sampled from a boy younger than 10 in good health and CMV-seronegative.

This clone has just a few counts. The chain uses TRBV5-4 and TRBJ1-1; D not resolved. The CDR3 extends over 11 amino acids. From germline, CDR1 is SGHNT and CDR2 YYREEE (reference sequence). V was pared by 9 bases and J by 4 bases, with 10 bases between. For the CDR3, the DNA is TGTGCCACCATAGTTGGCACTGAAGCTTTCTTT. Translation gives CATIVGTEAFF.

This chain uses TRBV19 with TRBJ1-1, with D possibly being TRBD1 (5 bases). Trimming stripped 7 bases from V and 0 bases from J, with 12 bases between. Germline values: CDR1 LNHDA, CDR2 SQIVND (reference sequence). The CDR3 is 14 residues long. The CDR3, as DNA: TGTGCCAGTACGAAGGGGTTAGTGAACACTGAAGCTTTCTTT. The encoded protein is CASTKGLVNTEAFF.

This chain joins TRBV5-1 and TRBJ2-7; D possibly corresponds to TRBD2 (5 bases). Per the germline V gene, CDR1 is SGHRS and CDR2 is YFSETQ. This CDR3 comprises 18 residues. Trimming took off 1 base at V and 2 bases at J, with 22 bases between the two ends. CDR3 region: CASSLNTSPPGGAYEQYF. The CDR3 nucleotides are TGCGCCAGCAGCTTGAATACCAGTCCCCCTGGAGGAGCCTACGAGCAGTACTTC.

V gene TRBV19 combines with J gene TRBJ1-1; TRBD1 agrees at 8 bases. Germline CDR1 reads LNHDA; CDR2 reads SQIVND (reference sequence). Unmatched junction bases numbered 13, after V lost 7 bases and J lost 6 bases. This CDR3 is built from 15 residues. CDR3 DNA sequence: TGTGCCAGTACCCCCGGACAGGGCCCTTCTGCTGAAGCTTTCTTT. Translating gives CASTPGQGPSAEAFF.

The V call is TRBV7-2, the J call TRBJ1-2; 8 bases line up with TRBD1. Germline V gene lookup returns CDR1 SGHTA and CDR2 FQGNSA. Trimming at V came to 1 base and at J to 9 bases, leaving 7 bases not matched to a gene. The CDR3 loop spans 14 amino acids. CDR3 in amino acids: CASSLGTGRRSYTF. The CDR3 nucleotides are TGTGCCAGCAGCTTAGGGACAGGGAGGCGTAGCTACACCTTC.

The chain joins TRBV30 to TRBJ1-2; 9 positions agree with TRBD1. The junction had 3 bases not matched to a gene; V was cut back by 2 bases and J by 8 bases. The CDR3 is 12 amino acids. CDR1 is GTSNPN, CDR2 SVGIG, per germline (reference sequence). In nucleotides, the CDR3 is TGTGCCTGGAGTACAACAGGGGGCGGCTACACCTTC. As protein: CAWSTTGGGYTF.

The chain is built from TRBV29-1 and TRBJ2-3; D not certain. Deletions cut 5 bases from V and 0 bases from J, with 9 bases between. CDR3 length: 13 amino acids. The germline CDR1 and CDR2 sequences are SQVTM and ANQGSEA. The CDR3 is CSVHGGSTDTQYF. CDR3 nucleotide sequence: TGCAGCGTTCACGGCGGAAGCACAGATACGCAGTATTTT.

V gene TRBV30 combines with J gene TRBJ1-3; the D is unclear. Germline loops: CDR1 GTSNPN, CDR2 SVGIG (reference sequence). Trimming took off 5 bases at V and 3 bases at J, with 11 bases between the two ends. The CDR3 extends over 13 amino acids. CDR3 coding DNA: TGTGCCTGGGAACGGGTCTTTGGAAACACCATATATTTT. This encodes CAWERVFGNTIYF.

The V and J genes are TRBV5-4 and TRBJ1-6; a possible D gene is TRBD1 (5 bases). CDR1 is SGHNT, CDR2 YYREEE, per germline (reference sequence). CDR3 length: 14 amino acids. V lost 4 bases and J lost 5, with 10 bases in between. CDR3 DNA: TGTGCCAGCAGCGGAGGGGAACATAATTCACCCCTCCACTTT. Translating it yields CASSGGEHNSPLHF.

CDR3 sequence: CASSFQGLTEAFF. The CDR3 nucleotides are TGTGCCAGCAGCTTTCAGGGCCTCACTGAAGCTTTCTTT. The rearrangement joins TRBV5-8 to TRBJ1-1, with D possibly TRBD1 on 5 matching bases. The CDR3 loop spans 13 amino acids. Deletions cut 2 bases from V and 4 bases from J, with 9 bases between. Germline-derived CDR1 and CDR2 are SGHTS and YDEGEE. Looking up the rest from reference TRBV5-8 and TRBJ1-1 gives the full variable domain: EAGVTQSPTHLIKTRGQQATLRCSPISGHTSVYWYQQALGLGLQFLLWYDEGEERNRGNFPPRFSGRQFPNYSSELNVNALELEDSALYLCASSFQGLTEAFFGQGTRLTVV.